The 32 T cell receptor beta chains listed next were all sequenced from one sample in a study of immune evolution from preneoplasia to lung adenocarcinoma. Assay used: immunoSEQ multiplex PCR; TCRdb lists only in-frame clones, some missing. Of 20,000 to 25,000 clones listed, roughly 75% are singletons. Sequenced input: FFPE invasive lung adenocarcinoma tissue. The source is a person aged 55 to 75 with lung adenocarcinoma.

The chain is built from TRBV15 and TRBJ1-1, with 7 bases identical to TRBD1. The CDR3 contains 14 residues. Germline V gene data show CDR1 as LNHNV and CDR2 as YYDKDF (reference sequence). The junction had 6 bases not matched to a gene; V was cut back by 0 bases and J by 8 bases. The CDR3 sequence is CATSREQRTGEAFF. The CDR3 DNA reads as TGTGCCACCAGCAGAGAACAGAGGACAGGAGAAGCTTTCTTT.

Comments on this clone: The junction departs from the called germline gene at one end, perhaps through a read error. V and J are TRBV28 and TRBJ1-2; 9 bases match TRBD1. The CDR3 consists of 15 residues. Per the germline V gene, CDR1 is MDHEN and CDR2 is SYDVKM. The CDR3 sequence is CASSSRDRALGKGAF. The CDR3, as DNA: TGTGCCAGCAGTTCGAGGGACAGGGCCCTGGGGAAAGGAGCCTTC.

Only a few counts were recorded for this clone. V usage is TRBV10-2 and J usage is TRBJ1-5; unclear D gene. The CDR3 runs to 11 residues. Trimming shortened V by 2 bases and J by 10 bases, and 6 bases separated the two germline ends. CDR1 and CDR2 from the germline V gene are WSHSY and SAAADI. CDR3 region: CASSETGPQHF. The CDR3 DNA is TGCGCCAGCAGTGAGACGGGACCCCAGCATTTT.

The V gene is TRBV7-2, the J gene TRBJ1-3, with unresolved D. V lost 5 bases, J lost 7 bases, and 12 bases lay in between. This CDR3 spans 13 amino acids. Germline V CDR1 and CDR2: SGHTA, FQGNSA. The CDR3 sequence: CASSARNGNTIYF. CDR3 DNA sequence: TGTGCCAGCAGCGCACGGAATGGGAACACCATATATTTT.

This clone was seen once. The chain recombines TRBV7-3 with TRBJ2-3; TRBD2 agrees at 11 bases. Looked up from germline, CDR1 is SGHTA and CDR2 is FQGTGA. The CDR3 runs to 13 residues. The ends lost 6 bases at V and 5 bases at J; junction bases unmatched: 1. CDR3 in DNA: TGTGCCAGCAGACTAGCGGGAGAAGATACGCAGTATTTT. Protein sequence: CASRLAGEDTQYF.

CDR3 nucleotides: TGCGCCAGCAGCCCGGGAGAGGCATACAATGAGCAGTTCTTC. Translation gives CASSPGEAYNEQFF. The chain couples TRBV5-1 to TRBJ2-1, with D perhaps matching TRBD2 (6 bases). Between the trimmed V and J ends, which lost 4 bases and 4 bases, there was a span of 12 bases. Per the germline V gene, CDR1 is SGHRS and CDR2 is YFSETQ. The CDR3 spans 14 residues.

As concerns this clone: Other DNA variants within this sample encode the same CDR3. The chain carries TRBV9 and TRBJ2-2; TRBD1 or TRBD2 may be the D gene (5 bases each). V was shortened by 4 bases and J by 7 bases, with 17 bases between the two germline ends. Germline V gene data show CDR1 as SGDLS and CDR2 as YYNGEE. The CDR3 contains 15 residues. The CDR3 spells CASSPWDPRGGELFF. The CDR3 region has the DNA TGTGCCAGCAGCCCCTGGGACCCTCGGGGCGGGGAGCTGTTTTTT. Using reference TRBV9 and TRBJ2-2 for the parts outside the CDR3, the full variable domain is DSGVTQTPKHLITATGQRVTLRCSPRSGDLSVYWYQQSLDQGLQFLIQYYNGEERAKGNILERFSAQQFPDLHSELNLSSLELGDSALYFCASSPWDPRGGELFFGEGSRLTVL.

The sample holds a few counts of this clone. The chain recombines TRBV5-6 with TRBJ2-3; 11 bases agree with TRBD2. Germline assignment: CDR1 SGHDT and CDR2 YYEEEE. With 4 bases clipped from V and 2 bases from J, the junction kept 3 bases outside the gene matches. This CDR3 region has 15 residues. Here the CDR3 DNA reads TGTGCCAGCAGCCCGACTAGCGGGGACACAGATACGCAGTATTTT. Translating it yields CASSPTSGDTDTQYF.

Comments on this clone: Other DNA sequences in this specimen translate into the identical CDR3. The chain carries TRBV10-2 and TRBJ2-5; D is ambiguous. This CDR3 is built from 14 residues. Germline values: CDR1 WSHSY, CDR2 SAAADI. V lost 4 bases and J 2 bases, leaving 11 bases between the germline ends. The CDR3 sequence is CASSGSSRQETQYF. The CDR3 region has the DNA TGCGCCAGCAGTGGTAGTTCGCGACAAGAGACCCAGTACTTC.

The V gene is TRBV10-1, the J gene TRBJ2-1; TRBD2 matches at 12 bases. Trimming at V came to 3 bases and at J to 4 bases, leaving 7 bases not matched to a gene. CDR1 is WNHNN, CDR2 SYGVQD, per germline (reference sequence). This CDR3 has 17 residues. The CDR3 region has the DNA TGCGCCAGCAGTGACCCCGGGACTAGCGGGTCATACAATGAGCAGTTCTTC. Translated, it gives CASSDPGTSGSYNEQFF.

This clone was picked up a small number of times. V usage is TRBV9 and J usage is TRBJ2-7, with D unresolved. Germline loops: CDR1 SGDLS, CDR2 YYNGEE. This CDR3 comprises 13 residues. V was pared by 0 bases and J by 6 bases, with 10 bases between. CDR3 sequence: CASSVEGSSEQYF. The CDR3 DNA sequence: TGTGCCAGCAGCGTAGAGGGTAGCTCCGAGCAGTACTTC.

CDR3 DNA: TGTGCCAGTAGGCCCCTCGGGGGCAATCAGCCCCAGCATTTT. The encoded protein is CASRPLGGNQPQHF. The gene calls are TRBV19 and TRBJ1-5; D not resolved. Germline V lookup: CDR1 LNHDA, CDR2 SQIVND (reference sequence). The CDR3 is 14 residues long. V shed 6 bases and J shed 2 bases, with 11 bases lying between them.

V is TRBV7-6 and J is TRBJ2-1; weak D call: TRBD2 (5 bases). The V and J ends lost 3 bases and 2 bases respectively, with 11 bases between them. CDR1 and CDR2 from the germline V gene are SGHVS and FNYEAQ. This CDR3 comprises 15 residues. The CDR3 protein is CASSLAPGTYNEQFF. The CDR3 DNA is TGTGCCAGCAGCTTGGCCCCGGGGACCTACAATGAGCAGTTCTTC.

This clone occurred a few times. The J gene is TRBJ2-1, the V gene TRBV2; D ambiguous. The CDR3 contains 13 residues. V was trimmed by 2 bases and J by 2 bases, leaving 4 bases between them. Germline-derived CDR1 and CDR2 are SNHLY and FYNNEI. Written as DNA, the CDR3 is TGTGCCAGCAGTGAAAGCACCTACAATGAGCAGTTCTTC. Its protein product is CASSESTYNEQFF.

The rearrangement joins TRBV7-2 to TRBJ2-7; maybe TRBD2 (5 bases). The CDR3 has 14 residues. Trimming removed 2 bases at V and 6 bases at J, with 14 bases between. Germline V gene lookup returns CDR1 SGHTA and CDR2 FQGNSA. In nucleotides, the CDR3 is TGTGCCAGCAGCTTAAAGGGCGGGCCGGTCGAGCAGTACTTC. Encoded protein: CASSLKGGPVEQYF.

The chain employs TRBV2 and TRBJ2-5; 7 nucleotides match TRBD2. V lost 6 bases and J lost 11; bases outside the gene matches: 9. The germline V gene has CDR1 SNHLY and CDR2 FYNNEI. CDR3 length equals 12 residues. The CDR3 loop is CASRWEAGLQYF. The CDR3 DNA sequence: TGTGCCAGCAGGTGGGAGGCGGGACTACAGTACTTC.

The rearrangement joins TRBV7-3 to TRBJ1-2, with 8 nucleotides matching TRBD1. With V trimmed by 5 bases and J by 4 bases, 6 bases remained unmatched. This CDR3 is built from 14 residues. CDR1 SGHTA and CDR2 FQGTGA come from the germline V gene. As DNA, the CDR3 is TGTGCCAGCAGCCTAGGACAGGGAGGCTATGGCTACACCTTC. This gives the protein CASSLGQGGYGYTF. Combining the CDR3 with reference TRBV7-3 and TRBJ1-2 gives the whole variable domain GAGVSQTPSNKVTEKGKYVELRCDPISGHTALYWYRQSLGQGPEFLIYFQGTGAADDSGLPNDRFFAVRPEGSVSTLKIQRTERGDSAVYLCASSLGQGGYGYTFGSGTRLTVV.

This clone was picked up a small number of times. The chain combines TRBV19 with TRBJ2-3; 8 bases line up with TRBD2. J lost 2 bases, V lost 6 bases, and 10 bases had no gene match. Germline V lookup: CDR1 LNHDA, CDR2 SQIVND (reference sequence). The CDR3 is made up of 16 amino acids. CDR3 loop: CASRPREGPNTDTQYF. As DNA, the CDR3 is TGTGCCAGTAGACCCCGGGAGGGCCCTAACACAGATACGCAGTATTTT.

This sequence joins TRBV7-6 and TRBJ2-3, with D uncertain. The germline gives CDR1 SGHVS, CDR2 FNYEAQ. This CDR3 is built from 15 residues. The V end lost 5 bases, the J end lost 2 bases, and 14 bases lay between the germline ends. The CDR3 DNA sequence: TGTGCCAGCAGCCGGTCGACGGGTTACACAGATACGCAGTATTTT. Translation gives CASSRSTGYTDTQYF.

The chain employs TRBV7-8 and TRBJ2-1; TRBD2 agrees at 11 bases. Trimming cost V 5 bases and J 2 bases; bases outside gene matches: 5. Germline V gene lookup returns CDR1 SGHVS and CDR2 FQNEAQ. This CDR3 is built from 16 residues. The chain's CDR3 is CASSPSGRRPYNEQFF. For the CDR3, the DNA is TGTGCCAGCAGCCCTAGCGGGAGGAGGCCCTACAATGAGCAGTTCTTC.

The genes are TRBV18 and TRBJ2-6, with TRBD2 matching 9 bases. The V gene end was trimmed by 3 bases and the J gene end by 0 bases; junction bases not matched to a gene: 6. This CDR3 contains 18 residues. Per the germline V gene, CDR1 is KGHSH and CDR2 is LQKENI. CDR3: CASSPRLAGSSGANVLTF. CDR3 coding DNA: TGTGCCAGCTCACCCCGGCTAGCGGGGTCCTCTGGGGCCAACGTCCTGACTTTC. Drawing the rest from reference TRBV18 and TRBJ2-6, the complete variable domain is NAGVMQNPRHLVRRRGQEARLRCSPMKGHSHVYWYRQLPEEGLKFMVYLQKENIIDESGMPKERFSAEFPKEGPSILRIQQVVRGDSAAYFCASSPRLAGSSGANVLTFGAGSRLTVL.

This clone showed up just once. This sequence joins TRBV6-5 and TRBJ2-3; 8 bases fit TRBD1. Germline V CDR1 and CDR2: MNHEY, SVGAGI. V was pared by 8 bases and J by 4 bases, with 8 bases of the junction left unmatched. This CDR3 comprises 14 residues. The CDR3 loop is CASRGQGTSDTQYF. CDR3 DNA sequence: TGTGCCAGCCGAGGACAGGGTACCTCAGATACGCAGTATTTT.

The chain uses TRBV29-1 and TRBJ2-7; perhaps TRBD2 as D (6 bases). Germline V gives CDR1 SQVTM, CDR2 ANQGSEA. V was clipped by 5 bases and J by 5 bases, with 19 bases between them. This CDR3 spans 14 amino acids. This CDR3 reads CSVQTGRGSNEQYF. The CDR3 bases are TGCAGCGTTCAAACGGGGCGGGGAAGTAACGAGCAGTACTTC.

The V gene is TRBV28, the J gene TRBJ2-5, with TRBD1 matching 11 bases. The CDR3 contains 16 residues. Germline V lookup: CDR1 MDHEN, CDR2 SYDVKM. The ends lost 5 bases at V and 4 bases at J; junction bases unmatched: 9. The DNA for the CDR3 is TGTGCCAGCAGTCCCGCATCCGGGACAGGGGGAGAGACCCAGTACTTC. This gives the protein CASSPASGTGGETQYF.

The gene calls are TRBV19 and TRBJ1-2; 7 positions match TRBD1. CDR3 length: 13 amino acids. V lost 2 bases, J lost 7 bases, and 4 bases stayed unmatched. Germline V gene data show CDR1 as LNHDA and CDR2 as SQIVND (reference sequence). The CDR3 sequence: CASSITRDSGYTF. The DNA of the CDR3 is TGTGCCAGTAGTATAACCAGGGACAGTGGCTACACCTTC.

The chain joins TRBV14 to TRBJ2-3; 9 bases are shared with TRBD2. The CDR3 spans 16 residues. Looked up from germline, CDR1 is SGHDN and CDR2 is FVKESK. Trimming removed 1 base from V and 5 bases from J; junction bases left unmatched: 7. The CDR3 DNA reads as TGTGCCAGCAGCCAAGGGGTTAGCGGGAGTGTAGATACGCAGTATTTT. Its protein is CASSQGVSGSVDTQYF.

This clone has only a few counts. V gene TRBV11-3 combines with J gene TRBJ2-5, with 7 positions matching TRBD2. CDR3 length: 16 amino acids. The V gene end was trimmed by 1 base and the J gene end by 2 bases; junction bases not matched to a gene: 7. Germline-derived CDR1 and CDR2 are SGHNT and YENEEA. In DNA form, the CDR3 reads TGTGCCAGCAGCTTAGGCTTGGCGGGAGTTCAAGAGACCCAGTACTTC. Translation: CASSLGLAGVQETQYF. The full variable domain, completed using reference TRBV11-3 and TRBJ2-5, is EAGVVQSPRYKIIEKKQPVAFWCNPISGHNTLYWYLQNLGQGPELLIRYENEEAVDDSQLPKDRFSAERLKGVDSTLKIQPAELGDSAVYLCASSLGLAGVQETQYFGPGTRLLVL.

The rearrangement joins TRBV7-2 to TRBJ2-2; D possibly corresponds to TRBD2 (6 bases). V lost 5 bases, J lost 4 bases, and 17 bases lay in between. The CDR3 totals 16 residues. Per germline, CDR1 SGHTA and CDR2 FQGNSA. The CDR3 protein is CASSQVVGGGTGELFF. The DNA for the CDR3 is TGTGCCAGCAGCCAGGTGGTGGGAGGAGGCACCGGGGAGCTGTTTTTT.

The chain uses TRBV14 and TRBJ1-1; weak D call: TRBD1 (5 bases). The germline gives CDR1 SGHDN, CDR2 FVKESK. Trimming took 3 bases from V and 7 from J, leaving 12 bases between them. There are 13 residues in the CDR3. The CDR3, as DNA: TGTGCCAGCAGCCAGGGGGACGGACGTGAAGCTTTCTTT. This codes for CASSQGDGREAFF.

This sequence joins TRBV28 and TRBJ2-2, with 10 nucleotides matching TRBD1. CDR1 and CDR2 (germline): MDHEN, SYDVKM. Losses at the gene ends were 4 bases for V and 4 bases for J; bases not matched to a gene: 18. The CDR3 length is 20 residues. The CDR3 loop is CASSSRVVPRQGAATGELFF. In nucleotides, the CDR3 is TGTGCCAGCAGTTCACGTGTGGTACCGAGACAGGGGGCGGCCACCGGGGAGCTGTTTTTT.

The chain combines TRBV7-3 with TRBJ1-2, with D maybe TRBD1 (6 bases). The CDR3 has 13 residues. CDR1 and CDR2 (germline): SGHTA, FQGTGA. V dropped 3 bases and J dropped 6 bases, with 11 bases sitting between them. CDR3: CASSFGRGDGYTF. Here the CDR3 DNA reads TGTGCCAGCAGCTTTGGCAGGGGCGATGGCTACACCTTC.

DNA for the CDR3: TGTGCCAGCAGCGAACCGGGACAGGGAGGATGGACCCAGTACTTC. Translated: CASSEPGQGGWTQYF. The chain uses TRBV6-1 and TRBJ2-5; 9 bases are shared with TRBD1. The CDR3 runs 15 residues. The junction had 12 bases not matched to a gene; V was cut back by 6 bases and J by 7 bases. The germline V gene encodes CDR1 MNHNS and CDR2 SASEGT.